The rows below give T cell receptor beta chains drawn from one sample of a study of Graves' ophthalmopathy and Graves' hyperthyroidism. TCRdb used MiXCR to reprocess the multiplex PCR reads, holding one entry per CDR3 protein. The sample has roughly 400,000 distinct CDR3 sequences, around 18% seen once. The sequencing input was peripheral blood. The receptors were sampled from a woman younger than 30 with Graves' ophthalmopathy. CDR3s leave out the opening cysteine and the closing phenylalanine or tryptophan. D genes are given only for firm matches.

TRBV25-1	TRBJ1-5	NA	ASSDAGSNQPQH
TRBV7-2	TRBJ2-7	NA	ASSSNYEQY
TRBV30	TRBJ1-1	NA	AWSVHPARADTEAF
TRBV30	TRBJ1-1	NA	AWALGNTEAF
TRBV12-3/TRBV12-4	TRBJ2-7	TRBD1	ASSRKRGQGLYEQY
TRBV19	TRBJ1-2	TRBD1	ASTPSGTGVYGYT
TRBV14	TRBJ2-7	TRBD1	ASSSDRGETYEQY
TRBV7-2	TRBJ2-5	NA	ASSLVRFGGETQY
TRBV11-1	TRBJ2-7	NA	ASSYPRDSIHEQY
TRBV4-1	TRBJ2-2	NA	ASSQGALVRGSTGELF
TRBV6-1	TRBJ1-6	NA	ATGGLNSPLH
TRBV7-9	TRBJ1-1	NA	ASSSGPQGPEAF
TRBV7-9	TRBJ2-3	NA	ASTPHTDTQY
TRBV7-8	TRBJ1-1	NA	ASSPRGGGLFEAF
TRBV12-3/TRBV12-4	TRBJ2-5	TRBD2	ASSLKLADIFQETQY
TRBV11-2	TRBJ2-2	TRBD2	ASSPGLARNTGELF
TRBV7-3	TRBJ2-2	TRBD1	ASSAPGQANTGELF
TRBV12-3/TRBV12-4	TRBJ2-5	NA	ASSLSAATQY
TRBV20-1	TRBJ1-6	NA	SARATDSPLH
TRBV6-1	TRBJ1-5	NA	ASSENPDQPQH
TRBV6-1	TRBJ2-5	NA	ASSRDPGEETQY
TRBV3-1	TRBJ2-2	NA	ASTRSFGTGNTGELF
TRBV18	TRBJ1-5	NA	ASSLLGGQGNQPQH
TRBV28	TRBJ1-1	NA	ASSLAGARRTEAF
TRBV12-3/TRBV12-4	TRBJ2-5	NA	ASSLRRIQETQY
TRBV7-9	TRBJ1-1	NA	ASSQKEGTEAF
TRBV6-1	TRBJ2-7	NA	ASLKAAGTTYEQY
TRBV2	TRBJ2-5	TRBD1	ASRPVGQGDDTQY
TRBV11-3	TRBJ2-7	NA	AIYGGYTGRNEQY
TRBV4-1	TRBJ2-6	TRBD1	ASSQAPVQGAGGANVLT
TRBV6-1	TRBJ2-7	NA	ASSEALGRPYEQY
TRBV28	TRBJ2-5	NA	ASSPTIQGWETQY
TRBV20-1	TRBJ1-2	TRBD1	SASDREYGYT
TRBV29-1	TRBJ1-2	NA	SVDLTENYGYT
TRBV5-1	TRBJ2-7	TRBD1	ASIRGPGQGYEQY
TRBV18	TRBJ2-2	TRBD1	ASSPKDRVNTGELF
TRBV12-3/TRBV12-4	TRBJ1-2	TRBD1	ASSAGTGLTYGYT
TRBV19	TRBJ2-2	NA	ASSILGGTGELF
TRBV10-1	TRBJ1-1	TRBD1	ASSGDRENTEAF
TRBV2	TRBJ2-7	NA	ASSETRWRGYEQY
TRBV28	TRBJ2-7	NA	ASKRGGPGEQY
TRBV30	TRBJ2-4	NA	AWSVSSRLNIQY
TRBV6-4	TRBJ2-2	TRBD2	ASRVLPPGRGATGELF
TRBV28	TRBJ2-7	TRBD2	ASSFSGGTTYEQY
TRBV27	TRBJ2-7	NA	ASSLRGHEQY
TRBV5-1	TRBJ1-1	TRBD1	ASSSYRQFQGAEAF
TRBV4-3	TRBJ2-2	NA	ASSQWTSTGELF
TRBV12-3/TRBV12-4	TRBJ2-5	NA	ASSAFRLRRGETQY
TRBV6-1	TRBJ2-6	NA	ASRQQGHSGANVLT
TRBV11-1	TRBJ1-1	NA	ASSSLSRGRKNTEAF
TRBV29-1	TRBJ2-7	TRBD2	SVKLAAGEQY
TRBV28	TRBJ2-7	TRBD1	ASEKGQGPEQC
TRBV5-1	TRBJ2-7	NA	ASSFGQKYEQY
TRBV27	TRBJ2-7	NA	ASSPGLQSEQY